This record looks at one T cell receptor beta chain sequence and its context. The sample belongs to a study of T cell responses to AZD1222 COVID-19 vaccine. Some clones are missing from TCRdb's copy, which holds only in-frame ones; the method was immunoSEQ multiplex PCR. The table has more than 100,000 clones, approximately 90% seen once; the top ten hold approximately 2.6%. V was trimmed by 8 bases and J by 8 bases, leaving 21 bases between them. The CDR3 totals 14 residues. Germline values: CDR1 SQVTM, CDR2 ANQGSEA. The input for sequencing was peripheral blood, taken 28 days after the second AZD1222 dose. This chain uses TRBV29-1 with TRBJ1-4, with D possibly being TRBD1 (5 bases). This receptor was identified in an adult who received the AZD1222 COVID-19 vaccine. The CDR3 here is CSIWDGGAREKLFF. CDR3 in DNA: TGCAGCATATGGGACGGAGGGGCCAGGGAAAAACTGTTTTTT.